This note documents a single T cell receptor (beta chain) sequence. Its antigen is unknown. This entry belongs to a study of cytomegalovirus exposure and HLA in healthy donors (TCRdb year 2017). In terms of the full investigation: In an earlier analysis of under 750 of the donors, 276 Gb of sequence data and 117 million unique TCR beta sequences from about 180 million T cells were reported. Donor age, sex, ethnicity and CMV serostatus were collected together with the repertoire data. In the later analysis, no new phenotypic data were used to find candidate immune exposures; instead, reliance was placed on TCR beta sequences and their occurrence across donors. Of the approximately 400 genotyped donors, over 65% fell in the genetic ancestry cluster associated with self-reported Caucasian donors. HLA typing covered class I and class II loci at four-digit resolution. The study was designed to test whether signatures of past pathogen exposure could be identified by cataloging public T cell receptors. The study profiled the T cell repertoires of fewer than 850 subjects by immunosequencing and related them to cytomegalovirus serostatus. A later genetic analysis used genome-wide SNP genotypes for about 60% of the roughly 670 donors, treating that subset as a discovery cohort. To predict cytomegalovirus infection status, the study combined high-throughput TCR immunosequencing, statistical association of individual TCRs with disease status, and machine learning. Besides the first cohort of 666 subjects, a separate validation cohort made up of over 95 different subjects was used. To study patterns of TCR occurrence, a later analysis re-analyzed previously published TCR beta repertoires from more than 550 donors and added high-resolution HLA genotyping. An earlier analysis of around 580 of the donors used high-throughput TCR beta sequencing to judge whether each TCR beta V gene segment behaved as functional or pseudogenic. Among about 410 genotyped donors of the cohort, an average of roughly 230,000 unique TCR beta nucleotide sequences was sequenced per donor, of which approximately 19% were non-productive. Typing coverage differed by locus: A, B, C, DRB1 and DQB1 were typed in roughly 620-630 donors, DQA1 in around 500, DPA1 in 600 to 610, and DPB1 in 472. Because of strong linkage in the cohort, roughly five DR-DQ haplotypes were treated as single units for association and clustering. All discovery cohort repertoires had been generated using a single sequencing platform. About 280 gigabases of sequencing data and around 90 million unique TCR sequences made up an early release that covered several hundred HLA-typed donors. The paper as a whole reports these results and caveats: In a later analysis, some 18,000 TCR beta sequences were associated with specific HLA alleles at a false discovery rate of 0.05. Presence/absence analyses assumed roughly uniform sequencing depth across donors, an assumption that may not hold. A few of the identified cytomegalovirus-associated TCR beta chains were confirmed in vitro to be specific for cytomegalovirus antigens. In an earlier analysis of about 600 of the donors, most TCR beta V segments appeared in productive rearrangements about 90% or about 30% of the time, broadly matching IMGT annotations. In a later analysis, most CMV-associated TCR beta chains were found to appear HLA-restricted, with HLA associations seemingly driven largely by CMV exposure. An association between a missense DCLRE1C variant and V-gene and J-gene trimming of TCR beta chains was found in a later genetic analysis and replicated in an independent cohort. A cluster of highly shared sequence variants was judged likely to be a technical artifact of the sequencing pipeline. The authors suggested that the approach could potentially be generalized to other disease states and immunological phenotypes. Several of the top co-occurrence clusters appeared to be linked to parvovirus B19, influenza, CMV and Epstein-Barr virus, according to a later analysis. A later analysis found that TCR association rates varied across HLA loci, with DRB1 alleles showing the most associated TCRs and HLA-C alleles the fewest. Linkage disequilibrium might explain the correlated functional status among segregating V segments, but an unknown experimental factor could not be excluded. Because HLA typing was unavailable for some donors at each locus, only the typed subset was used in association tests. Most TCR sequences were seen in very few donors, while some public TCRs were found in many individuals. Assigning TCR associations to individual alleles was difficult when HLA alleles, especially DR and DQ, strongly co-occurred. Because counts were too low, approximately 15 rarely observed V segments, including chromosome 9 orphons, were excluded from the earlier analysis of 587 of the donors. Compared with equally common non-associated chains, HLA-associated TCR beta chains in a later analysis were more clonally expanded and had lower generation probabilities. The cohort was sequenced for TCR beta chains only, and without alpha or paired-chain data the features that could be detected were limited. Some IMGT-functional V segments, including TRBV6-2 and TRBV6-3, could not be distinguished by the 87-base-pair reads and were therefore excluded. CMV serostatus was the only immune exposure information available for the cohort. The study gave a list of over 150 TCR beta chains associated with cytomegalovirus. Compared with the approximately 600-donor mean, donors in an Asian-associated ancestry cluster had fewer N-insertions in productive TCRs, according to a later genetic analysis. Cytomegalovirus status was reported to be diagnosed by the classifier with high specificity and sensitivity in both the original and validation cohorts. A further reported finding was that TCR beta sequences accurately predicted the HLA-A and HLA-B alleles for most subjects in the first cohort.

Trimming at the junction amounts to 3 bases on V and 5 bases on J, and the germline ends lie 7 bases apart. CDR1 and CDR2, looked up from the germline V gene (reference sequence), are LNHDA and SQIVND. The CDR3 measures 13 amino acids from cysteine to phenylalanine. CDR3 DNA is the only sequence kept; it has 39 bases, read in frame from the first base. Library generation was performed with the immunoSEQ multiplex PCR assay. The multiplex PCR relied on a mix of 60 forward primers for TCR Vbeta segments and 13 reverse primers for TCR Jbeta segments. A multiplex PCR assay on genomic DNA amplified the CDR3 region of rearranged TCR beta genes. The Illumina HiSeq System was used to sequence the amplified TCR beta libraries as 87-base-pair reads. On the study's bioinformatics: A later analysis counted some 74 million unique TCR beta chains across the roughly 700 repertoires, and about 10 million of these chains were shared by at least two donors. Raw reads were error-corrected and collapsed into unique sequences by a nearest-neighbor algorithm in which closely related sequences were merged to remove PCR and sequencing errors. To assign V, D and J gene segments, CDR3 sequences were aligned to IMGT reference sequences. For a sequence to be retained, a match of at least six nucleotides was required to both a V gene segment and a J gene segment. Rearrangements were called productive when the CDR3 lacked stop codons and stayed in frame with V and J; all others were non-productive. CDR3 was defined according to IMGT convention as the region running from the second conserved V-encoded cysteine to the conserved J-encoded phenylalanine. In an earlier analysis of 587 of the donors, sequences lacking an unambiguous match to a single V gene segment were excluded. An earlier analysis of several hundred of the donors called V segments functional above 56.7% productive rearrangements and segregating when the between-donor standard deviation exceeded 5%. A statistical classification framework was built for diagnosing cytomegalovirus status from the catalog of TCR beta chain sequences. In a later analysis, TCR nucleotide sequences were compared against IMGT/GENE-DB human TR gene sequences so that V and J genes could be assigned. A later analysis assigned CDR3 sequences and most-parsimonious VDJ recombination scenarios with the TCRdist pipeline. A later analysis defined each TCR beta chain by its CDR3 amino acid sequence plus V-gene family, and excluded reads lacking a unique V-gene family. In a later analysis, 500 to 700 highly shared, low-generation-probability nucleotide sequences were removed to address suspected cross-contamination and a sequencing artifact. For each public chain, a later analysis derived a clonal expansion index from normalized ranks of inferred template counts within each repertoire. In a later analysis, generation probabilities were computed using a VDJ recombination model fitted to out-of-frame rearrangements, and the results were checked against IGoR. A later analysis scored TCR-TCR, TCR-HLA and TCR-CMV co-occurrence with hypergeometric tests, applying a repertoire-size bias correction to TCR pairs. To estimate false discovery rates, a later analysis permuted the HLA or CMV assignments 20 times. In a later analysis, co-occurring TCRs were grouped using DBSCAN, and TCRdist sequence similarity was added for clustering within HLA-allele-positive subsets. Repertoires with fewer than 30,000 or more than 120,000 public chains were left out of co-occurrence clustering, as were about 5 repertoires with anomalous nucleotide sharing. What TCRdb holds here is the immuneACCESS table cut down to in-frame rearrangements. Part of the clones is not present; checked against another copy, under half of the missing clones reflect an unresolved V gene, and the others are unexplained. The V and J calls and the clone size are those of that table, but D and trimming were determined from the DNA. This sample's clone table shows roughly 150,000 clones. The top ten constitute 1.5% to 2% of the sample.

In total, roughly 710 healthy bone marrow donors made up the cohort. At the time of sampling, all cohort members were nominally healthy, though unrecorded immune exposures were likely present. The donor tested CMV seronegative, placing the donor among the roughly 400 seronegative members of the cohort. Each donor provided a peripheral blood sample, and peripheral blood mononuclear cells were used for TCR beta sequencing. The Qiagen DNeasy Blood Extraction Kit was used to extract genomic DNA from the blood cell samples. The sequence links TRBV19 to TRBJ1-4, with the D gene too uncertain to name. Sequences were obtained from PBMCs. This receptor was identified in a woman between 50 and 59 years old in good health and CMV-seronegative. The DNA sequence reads TGTGCCAGTAGTATTAGCCGAAATGAAAAACTGTTTTTT. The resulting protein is CASSISRNEKLFF.